A selection of T cell receptor beta chains follows, all from one sample in a study of OX40 agonist ivuxolimab in advanced cancers. The assay was immunoSEQ multiplex PCR, and TCRdb's table has in-frame clones only and misses some. The table includes approximately 50,000 clones, 60% to 80% detected once. Sequenced material: CD4+ or CD8+ T cells sorted from blood, taken in a trial of the OX40 agonist ivuxolimab. The receptors derive from an adult with an advanced solid tumor such as melanoma, head and neck, liver or kidney cancer. The CDR3 runs from the conserved cysteine through the conserved F or W. Fields, in order: V gene, CDR3 length, D gene, clone size, J gene, CDR3 DNA, CDR3 protein. The D gene is left open where the match is weak. Size is omitted from some rows. Given values are once, few, many or a class for expanded clones.

TRBV7-2	14	-	-	TRBJ1-5	TGTGCCAGCAGCTCCCCGACAGGCCATCAGCCCCAGCATTTT	CASSSPTGHQPQHF
TRBV5-4	17	TRBD2	-	TRBJ2-5	TGTGCCAGCAGCCCAGGGACTAGCGGGGGGGCCCAGGAGACCCAGTACTTC	CASSPGTSGGAQETQYF
TRBV15	17	TRBD1	-	TRBJ2-7	TGTGCCACCAGCAGAGGGGGCAGGGACAGTTTGTCGGGCGAGCAGTACTTC	CATSRGGRDSLSGEQYF
TRBV7-2	17	-	-	TRBJ1-2	TGTGCCAGCAGCTCTACAGTTACGCCCTTTCAAAACTATGGCTACACCTTC	CASSSTVTPFQNYGYTF
TRBV19	14	-	-	TRBJ2-7	TGTGCCAGTAGTATCGGGAAAGGGCCCTACGAGCAGTACTTC	CASSIGKGPYEQYF
TRBV30	12	-	-	TRBJ2-3	TGTGCCTGGAGTTACAGCACAGATACGCAGTATTTT	CAWSYSTDTQYF
TRBV25-1	14	-	-	TRBJ2-1	TGTGCCAGCAGTGATCCCCCCCCCGCAGGAGGGCAGTTCTTC	CASSDPPPAGGQFF
TRBV6-4	15	TRBD2	-	TRBJ2-1	TGTGCCAGCAGTTTACTAGCGGGAGGGCAGGTAGTGCAGTTCTTC	CASSLLAGGQVVQFF
TRBV7-9	16	-	-	TRBJ2-1	TGTGCCAGCAGCCCGAGGCCGGCTAGCGACTACAATGAGCAGTTCTTC	CASSPRPASDYNEQFF
TRBV2	14	TRBD1	-	TRBJ2-7	TGTGCCAGCGGGGCGACAGGGGGCAGGTACGAGCAGTACTTC	CASGATGGRYEQYF
TRBV7-8	14	-	few	TRBJ1-3	TGTGCCAGCAGCTCAACGCGTTCTGGAAACACCATATATTTT	CASSSTRSGNTIYF
TRBV5-4	14	-	-	TRBJ2-7	TGTGCCAGCAGCTTGGATCGACAGAAATACGAGCAGTACTTC	CASSLDRQKYEQYF
TRBV25-1	16	-	-	TRBJ2-6	TGTGCCAGCAGTGAATTGGGGGACACTGGGGCCAACGTCCTGACTTTC	CASSELGDTGANVLTF
TRBV6-6	11	-	-	TRBJ2-7	TGTGCCAGCAGTTACAGGGCCGAGCAGTACTTC	CASSYRAEQYF
TRBV6-5	12	-	-	TRBJ1-6	TGTGCCAGCACGACGGGTAATTCACCCCTCCACTTT	CASTTGNSPLHF
TRBV18	16	TRBD2	-	TRBJ2-2	TGTGCCAGCTCACCCATGACTAGCTCGATCACCGGGGAGCTGTTTTTT	CASSPMTSSITGELFF
TRBV10-3	15	TRBD1	-	TRBJ2-3	TGTGCCGTTAGGGGGCTAGACCCCGACACAGATACGCAGTATTTT	CAVRGLDPDTDTQYF
TRBV28	16	-	-	TRBJ1-1	TGTGCCAGCAACCCCAGGAGGTGGGCGATGAACACTGAAGCTTTCTTT	CASNPRRWAMNTEAFF
TRBV5-1	14	-	-	TRBJ1-2	TGCGCCAGCAGCGTCGACAGGCCGAACTATGGCTACACCTTC	CASSVDRPNYGYTF
TRBV7-3	15	-	-	TRBJ2-7	TGTGCCAGCAGCCTGACGGGGACACATGGGTACGAGCAGTACTTC	CASSLTGTHGYEQYF
TRBV11-2	18	TRBD1	-	TRBJ1-5	TGTGCCAGCAGCCCCAAACCACAGGGGGCTTTGAGCAATCAGCCCCAGCATTTT	CASSPKPQGALSNQPQHF
TRBV7-6	15	-	-	TRBJ2-7	TGTGCCAGCAGCTTAGTCGCCGGGACCCTCAACGAGCAGTACTTC	CASSLVAGTLNEQYF
TRBV6-5	12	-	-	TRBJ1-6	TGTGCCAGCAGTCCCCCCCTGGGGACCCTCCACTTT	CASSPPLGTLHF
TRBV5-1	14	TRBD1	-	TRBJ1-2	TGCGCCAGCAGGAGGGACGACAGGGGGTATGGCTACACCTTC	CASRRDDRGYGYTF
TRBV7-9	14	-	once	TRBJ2-7	TGTGCCAGCAGCCAACAGGGTCGGTCCTACGAGCAGTACTTC	CASSQQGRSYEQYF
TRBV4-1	16	TRBD1	-	TRBJ2-7	TGCGCCAGCAGCCAAGATTGGGAGACAGGGCCCTACGAGCAGTACTTC	CASSQDWETGPYEQYF
TRBV2	13	-	once	TRBJ1-5	TGTGCCAGCAGGGGCCAGGGGAGTCAGCCCCAGCATTTT	CASRGQGSQPQHF
TRBV7-2	15	-	-	TRBJ2-5	TGTGCCAGCAGCGGGTCGGGACTGCGCGGAGAGACCCAGTACTTC	CASSGSGLRGETQYF
TRBV7-2	16	-	-	TRBJ1-1	TGTGCCAGCAGCTTAGGTGTAGGTCTCATGAACACTGAAGCTTTCTTT	CASSLGVGLMNTEAFF
TRBV5-1	13	-	once	TRBJ2-1	TGCGCCAGCAGCTCGACAGGTGACAATGAGCAGTTCTTC	CASSSTGDNEQFF
TRBV18	15	TRBD2	-	TRBJ2-7	TGTGCCAGCTCACCACTCGCGGGGGGCTCCTACGAGCAGTACTTC	CASSPLAGGSYEQYF
TRBV7-9	15	TRBD1	few	TRBJ2-2	TGTGCCAGCAGCTCCTCGACAGGGTGGCCCGGGGAGCTGTTTTTT	CASSSSTGWPGELFF
TRBV5-4	14	-	-	TRBJ1-1	TGTGCCAGCAGCTTGGCGGGGGAGGAACCTGAAGCTTTCTTT	CASSLAGEEPEAFF
TRBV18	14	-	-	TRBJ2-7	TGTGCCAGCTCACCACCGGAGGGTACCTACGAGCAGTACTTC	CASSPPEGTYEQYF
TRBV6-1	15	TRBD1	-	TRBJ2-7	TGTGCCAGCAGTGTCTCCGGGACAGGTCCCTACGAGCAGTACTTC	CASSVSGTGPYEQYF
TRBV11-2	13	-	-	TRBJ1-5	TGTGCCAGCAGCAGATATTATAATCAGCCCCAGCATTTT	CASSRYYNQPQHF
TRBV2	15	-	-	TRBJ1-1	TGTGCCAGCAGTGTTTTCAGGCAGGGACCCACTGAAGCTTTCTTT	CASSVFRQGPTEAFF
TRBV18	14	-	-	TRBJ1-1	TGTGCCAGCTCACCCGTAACCGGGACATTTGAAGCTTTCTTT	CASSPVTGTFEAFF
TRBV7-2	14	-	-	TRBJ2-7	TGTGCCAGCAGCTTCAGTTTAAGTTCCTACGAGCAGTACTTC	CASSFSLSSYEQYF
TRBV18	16	TRBD2	-	TRBJ2-2	TGTGCCAGCTCACCACGCGGGGGGGCGAACACCGGGGAGCTGTTTTTT	CASSPRGGANTGELFF
TRBV7-2	14	-	-	TRBJ2-1	TGTGCCAGCAGCCGTCAGTTGGGTTGGGATGAGCAGTTCTTC	CASSRQLGWDEQFF
TRBV9	15	TRBD1	-	TRBJ2-3	TGTGCCAGCAGCGCCCGACAGGGGGAAACAGATACGCAGTATTTT	CASSARQGETDTQYF
TRBV18	12	-	-	TRBJ2-3	TGTGCCAGCTCACCCGATATGGATACGCAGTATTTT	CASSPDMDTQYF
TRBV9	15	TRBD1	-	TRBJ2-2	TGTGCCAGCAGCCCCCGGACAGGGGGGATCGGGGAGCTGTTTTTT	CASSPRTGGIGELFF
TRBV28	14	-	-	TRBJ2-7	TGTGCCAGCAGTTCCTCCACAGGCCTCCGGGAGCAGTACTTC	CASSSSTGLREQYF
TRBV7-9	14	-	-	TRBJ2-3	TGTGCCAGCAGCCCCCTGACTAGCACAGATACGCAGTATTTT	CASSPLTSTDTQYF
TRBV6-5	13	-	-	TRBJ1-4	TGTGCCACCGGGAAACCGCCTACGGAAAAACTGTTTTTT	CATGKPPTEKLFF
TRBV28	15	-	-	TRBJ2-3	TGTGCCAGCAGTTTGGTGGGGTCCGGCACAGATACGCAGTATTTT	CASSLVGSGTDTQYF
TRBV9	18	-	-	TRBJ2-1	TGTGCCAGCAGCGTAGGAGGTGCAAGGGGAGGATCCTACAATGAGCAGTTCTTC	CASSVGGARGGSYNEQFF
TRBV7-8	13	-	-	TRBJ1-1	TGTGCCAGCAGCCGACGCGCGGGTACTGAAGCCTTCTTT	CASSRRAGTEAFF
TRBV7-8	14	-	-	TRBJ2-5	TGTGCCAGCAGCTTAGGGGGTTTCCAAGAGACCCAGTACTTC	CASSLGGFQETQYF
TRBV19	14	-	-	TRBJ1-2	TGTGCCAGTAGTATGCCGGGGGGATTCTATGGCTACACCTTC	CASSMPGGFYGYTF
TRBV5-4	16	TRBD2	-	TRBJ2-5	TGTGCCAGCAGCCCTGGCGCTAGCGGGAGAGGAGAGACCCAGTACTTC	CASSPGASGRGETQYF
TRBV6-1	16	-	-	TRBJ1-5	TGTGCCAGCAGTGAAGGCTCGTGGGGTGGCAATCAGCCCCAGCATTTT	CASSEGSWGGNQPQHF
TRBV5-4	15	-	-	TRBJ1-4	TGTGCCAGCAGCTTGGGTGGGACCATCAATGAAAAACTGTTTTTT	CASSLGGTINEKLFF
TRBV7-2	18	TRBD2	-	TRBJ2-4	TGTGCCAGCAGCTCCGAGGGGGCTAGCGGGAAAATCAAAAACATTCAGTACTTC	CASSSEGASGKIKNIQYF
TRBV10-1	13	TRBD1	-	TRBJ1-2	TGCGCCAGCAGTTCCGACAGGGCTTATGGCTACACCTTC	CASSSDRAYGYTF